This T cell receptor beta chain stems from a study of shared T cell receptors in the human thymus. The length of the CDR3 is 13 residues. The V and J ends lost 6 bases and 7 bases respectively, with 15 bases between them. Per the germline V gene, CDR1 is MNHEY and CDR2 is SVGAGI. Using immunoSEQ multiplex PCR, the repertoire was profiled, and TCRdb retains in-frame clones only, with some absent. The data contain 500,000 to 750,000 clones, 88% of them seen just once; the ten biggest clones take up 0.0095% to 0.011%. The same data also went into a second study, on human thymus T cells. According to that study: The thymus tissue came from resections taken during corrective heart surgery.

The receptor was derived from a boy in the first two years of life with a congenital heart defect. Sequenced input: thymocytes. V and J are TRBV6-5 and TRBJ2-5; the D gene is possibly TRBD1 (5 bases). This chain's CDR3 is CASRRTSRMTQYF. The DNA for the CDR3 is TGTGCCAGCAGGCGGACATCGCGGATGACCCAGTACTTC.